A selection of T cell receptor beta chains follows, all from one sample in a study of PD-L1 blockade in urothelial cancer. TCRdb's table, derived via immunoSEQ multiplex PCR, lists solely in-frame clones and lacks some. The sample lists 55,000 to 85,000 clones, 84% occurring once. Here the sequenced sample was PBMCs, taken around atezolizumab (anti-PD-L1) treatment. These receptors all come from a woman aged 70 to 79 with urothelial cancer. CDR3s include the opening cysteine and the closing phenylalanine or tryptophan. The D gene is left open where the match is weak. The listing skips clone size in some rows; elsewhere it reads once, few, many or a size class.

>TRBV10-1|NA|TRBJ2-4|few
TGCGCCAGCAGCAATCCTCCAGGGAACATTCAGTACTTC
CASSNPPGNIQYF
>TRBV2|TRBD2|TRBJ2-5|NA
TGTGCCAGCACCTCACTAGCGGGTCTTTCAGGAGAGACCCAGTACTTC
CASTSLAGLSGETQYF
>TRBV7-2|NA|TRBJ1-5|NA
TGTGCCAGCAGCTTAGTTGTAAATAGCAATCAGCCCCAGCATTTT
CASSLVVNSNQPQHF
>TRBV6-6|NA|TRBJ2-1|NA
TGTGCCAGCAGTTACTCTCTGGGGGCCAGTGAGCAGTTCTTC
CASSYSLGASEQFF
>TRBV27|NA|TRBJ2-7|NA
TGTGCCAGCAGTTTCGGGGGTGGTTATTACGAGCAGTACTTC
CASSFGGGYYEQYF
>TRBV19|TRBD2|TRBJ2-1|NA
TGTGCCACCTCGGGACTAGCTTACAATGAGCAGTTCTTC
CATSGLAYNEQFF
>TRBV7-2|NA|TRBJ2-5|NA
TGTGCCAGCAGCTTAGCGCCAGTGAAAGAGACCCAGTACTTC
CASSLAPVKETQYF
>TRBV5-1|TRBD1|TRBJ2-7|NA
TGCGCCAGCAGCTTGACGGGGACAGGGCTCTACGAGCAGTACTTC
CASSLTGTGLYEQYF
>TRBV29-1|TRBD1|TRBJ2-1|NA
TGCAGCGTAACCGGGACAGGGGGCCTCCACAATGAGCAGTTCTTC
CSVTGTGGLHNEQFF
>TRBV9|TRBD2|TRBJ2-1|NA
TGTGCCAGCAGCGCCGGACTAGCGGGGGTTCTCAATGAGCAGTTCTTC
CASSAGLAGVLNEQFF
>TRBV19|TRBD1|TRBJ1-2|NA
TGTGCCAGTAGTATGGACAGGGTACTCCACTATGGCTACACCTTC
CASSMDRVLHYGYTF
>TRBV7-9|TRBD1|TRBJ1-2|NA
TGTGCCAGCAGCGGTGACAGGGTCTATGGCTACACCTTC
CASSGDRVYGYTF
>TRBV29-1|NA|TRBJ1-5|NA
TGCAGCGTTGGTCAAAGCAATCAGCCCCAGCATTTT
CSVGQSNQPQHF
>TRBV30|NA|TRBJ1-1|NA
TGTGCCTGGAGGGTCGGGAGAGTGACTGAAGCTTTCTTT
CAWRVGRVTEAFF
>TRBV5-4|NA|TRBJ1-2|NA
TGTGCCAGCAGCTTTGAACAGGGTCTAGCCGGCTACACCTTC
CASSFEQGLAGYTF
>TRBV30|TRBD1|TRBJ1-1|NA
TGTGCCTGGGGCCCCCCGACAGGGGGGCCTGAAGCTTTCTTT
CAWGPPTGGPEAFF
>TRBV18|TRBD1|TRBJ2-6|NA
TGTGCCAGCTCACCGAGGGCAGGGGGTAGCTCTGGGGCCAACGTCCTGACTTTC
CASSPRAGGSSGANVLTF
>TRBV28|TRBD1|TRBJ2-5|NA
TGTGCCAGCAGTTTATCCGGGACAGGGCCAAAAGAGACCCAGTACTTC
CASSLSGTGPKETQYF
>TRBV28|TRBD2|TRBJ2-2|NA
TGTGCCAGCAGTCTGGGACTAGCGGGGGACGGGGAGCTGTTTTTT
CASSLGLAGDGELFF
>TRBV30|NA|TRBJ2-2|NA
TGTGCCTGGGGCATGGCGGGCGTTAACACCGGGGAGCTGTTTTTT
CAWGMAGVNTGELFF
>TRBV30|TRBD2|TRBJ2-2|once
TGTGCCTGGAGTCAGACCCGGGGGGCCGGGGAGCTGTTTTTT
CAWSQTRGAGELFF
>TRBV7-2|NA|TRBJ2-1|NA
TGTGCCAGCAGCGCGGCCCCGAGCTCCTACAATGAGCAGTTCTTC
CASSAAPSSYNEQFF
>TRBV7-2|TRBD2|TRBJ2-1|NA
TGTGCCAGCAGCTTAGTGCCTAGCGGGGGGGCCTTTGAGCAGTTCTTC
CASSLVPSGGAFEQFF